This TCR beta chain was sequenced during a study of blood T cell repertoires in COVID-19. The CDR3 runs to 14 residues. CDR1 and CDR2 from the germline V gene are MNHEY and SVGAGI. V was clipped by 7 bases and J by 0 bases; unmatched bases: 6. The method was immunoSEQ multiplex PCR; TCRdb's version includes in-frame clones alone and lacks a portion of them. The repertoire includes a few hundred thousand clones, approximately 89% of them detected once, and 1.7% sits in the top ten. The V call is TRBV6-5, the J call TRBJ2-7; 7 bases agree with TRBD2. The source is a young woman who had recovered from COVID-19. The sample taken for sequencing was PBMCs or T cells enriched from blood (not recorded which). CDR3 in DNA: TGTGCCAGCAACTTCGGCGGGAGCTCCTACGAGCAGTACTTC. It is translated as CASNFGGSSYEQYF.